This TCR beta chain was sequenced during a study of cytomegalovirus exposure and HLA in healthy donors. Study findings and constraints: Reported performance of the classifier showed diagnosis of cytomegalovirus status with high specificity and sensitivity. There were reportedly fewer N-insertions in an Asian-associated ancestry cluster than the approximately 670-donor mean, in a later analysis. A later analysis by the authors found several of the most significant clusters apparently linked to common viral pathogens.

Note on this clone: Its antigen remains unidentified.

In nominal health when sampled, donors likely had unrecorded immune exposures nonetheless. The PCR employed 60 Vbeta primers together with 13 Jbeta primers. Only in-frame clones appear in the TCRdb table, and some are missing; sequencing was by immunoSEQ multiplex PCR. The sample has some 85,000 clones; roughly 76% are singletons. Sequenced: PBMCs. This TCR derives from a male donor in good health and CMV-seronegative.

For the CDR3, the DNA is TGCGCCAGCAGTGAGCCGACAGGGTCTAACTATGGCTACACCTTC. Its protein product is CASSEPTGSNYGYTF. The chain is built from TRBV10-2 and TRBJ1-2, with 7 bases identical to TRBD1. There are 15 residues in the CDR3. In germline, CDR1 is WSHSY, CDR2 SAAADI. The junction had 3 bases not matched to a gene; V was cut back by 2 bases and J by 0 bases.